A single sample is the source of the 9 T cell receptor beta chains below, sequenced in a study of T cells in Graves' hyperthyroidism and ophthalmopathy. Authors of the study amplified TCR beta CDR3 regions from RNA transcripts. TCR CDR3 regions were first amplified by RT-PCR with HTBI primers. TCRdb fed the multiplex PCR reads into MiXCR, producing one record per CDR3 protein. The data hold about 600,000 distinct CDR3 sequences, with 15% to 20% observed a single time. Input material: blood. The receptor set was obtained from a woman in her thirties or forties with Graves' ophthalmopathy.

The chain joins TRBV9 to TRBJ2-5, with 9 bases aligning to TRBD2. The CDR3 sequence is 15 residues long. V shed 2 bases and J 1 base; nucleotides not matched to a gene: 3. The germline V gene encodes CDR1 SGDLS and CDR2 YYNGEE. CDR3 residues: CASSVSGGPQETQYF. The CDR3 bases are TGTGCCAGCAGCGTTAGCGGGGGTCCCCAAGAGACCCAGTACTTC.

The J gene is TRBJ2-5, the V gene TRBV12-3 or TRBV12-4, with D perhaps TRBD2 (5 bases). V lost 7 bases to trimming and J lost 4 bases, with 19 bases between them. CDR3 size: 15 residues. The CDR3 nucleotides are TGTGCCAGCACCCTTAAGAGTGGGAGTAGAGAGACCCAGTACTTC. Protein sequence: CASTLKSGSRETQYF.

This clonotype was seen a few times. The rearrangement uses TRBV5-1 and TRBJ2-1; 16 bases fit TRBD2. This CDR3 has 17 amino acids. V was pared by 4 bases and J by 7 bases, with 8 bases of the junction left unmatched. Looked up from germline, CDR1 is SGHRS and CDR2 is YFSETQ. The CDR3 DNA follows: TGCGCCAGCAGCCCGGGACTAGCGGGAGGGACTAATAATGAGCAGTTCTTC. As protein: CASSPGLAGGTNNEQFF.

CDR3 region: CSARRDYNSPLHF. The CDR3 region has the DNA TGCAGTGCTAGACGGGACTATAATTCACCCCTCCACTTT. The chain joins TRBV20-1 to TRBJ1-6; D gene uncertain. Germline loops: CDR1 DFQATT, CDR2 SNEGSKA (reference sequence). The CDR3 extends over 13 amino acids. V shed 2 bases and J shed 3 bases, with 5 bases lying between them.

This clonotype was observed many times. Here the CDR3 DNA reads TGTGCCAGCAAGGTAGATAGCAATCAGCCCCAGCATTTT. This encodes CASKVDSNQPQHF. The chain uses TRBV6-1 and TRBJ1-5; D ambiguous. Deletions cut 7 bases from V and 0 bases from J, with 7 bases between. CDR3 length: 13 amino acids. The germline V gene has CDR1 MNHNS and CDR2 SASEGT.

This clonotype was counted at least ten times. V is TRBV18 and J is TRBJ2-1; 12 positions agree with TRBD2. Germline V gene lookup returns CDR1 KGHSH and CDR2 LQKENI. The CDR3 covers 18 residues. Germline trimming cut 8 bases from V and 2 bases from J; bases unmatched to any gene: 13. The CDR3 DNA is TGTGCCAGCAGCCCCCCGGGACTAGCGGGTGGAACCTACAATGAGCAGTTCTTC. Residues: CASSPPGLAGGTYNEQFF.

This clonotype has a count of ten or more. The chain links TRBV7-2 to TRBJ2-1; the match to TRBD2 covers 7 bases. CDR1 and CDR2 (germline): SGHTA, FQGNSA. The CDR3 runs to 19 residues. V trimming: 1 base; J trimming: 1 base; junction bases outside the gene matches: 13. The CDR3: CASSLVASGMAVSYNEQFF. The CDR3, as DNA: TGTGCCAGCAGCTTAGTGGCTAGCGGAATGGCGGTATCCTACAATGAGCAGTTCTTC.

This clonotype was seen ten or more times. The rearrangement joins TRBV30 to TRBJ2-1; D is undetermined. Trimming shortened V by 4 bases and J by 4 bases, and 5 bases separated the two germline ends. The CDR3 contains 11 residues. Germline lookup yields CDR1 GTSNPN and CDR2 SVGIG (reference sequence). In DNA form, the CDR3 reads TGTGCCTGGATGGCTTACAATGAGCAGTTCTTC. This codes for CAWMAYNEQFF.

This clonotype was counted only a few times. V usage is TRBV20-1 and J usage is TRBJ2-3; D is perhaps TRBD2 (5 bases). This CDR3 spans 15 amino acids. Germline V lookup: CDR1 DFQATT, CDR2 SNEGSKA (reference sequence). V dropped 0 bases and J dropped 0 bases, with 10 bases sitting between them. The CDR3 nucleotides are TGCAGTGCTAGAGAACGGGGATTTAGCACAGATACGCAGTATTTT. It specifies CSARERGFSTDTQYF.